This entry concerns a single T cell receptor (beta chain). No antigen is known for it. The listed genes are named as in mouse. The read falls 1 residue short of the CDR3 end, and the missing part is taken from the germline J gene. Assay used: immunoSEQ multiplex PCR; TCRdb lists only in-frame clones, some missing. The sample consists of about 1,100 clones, roughly half of them appearing once. This entry comes from a study of tissue T cells after allogeneic stem cell transplantation. Findings of the study overall: Anatomically similar tissues had similar TCR repertoires within each patient.

As for time point: mouse harvest day 14 after allogeneic transplant. Mouse grafts combined 10^7 T-cell-depleted bone marrow cells with 10^6 splenic CD5+ T cells. B6 (H2b) cells into BALB/c (H2d) mice; tissues taken at day 7 or 14. The germline V gene encodes CDR1 SNHLY and CDR2 FYNGKV (reference sequence). Trimming removed 5 bases at V and 2 bases at J, with 11 bases between. The CDR3 totals 14 residues. This TCR derives from a female BALB/c mouse given C57BL/6 T cells with graft-versus-host disease after an allogeneic hematopoietic cell transplant. The J gene is TRBJ2-4, the V gene TRBV3; perhaps TRBD1 as D (6 bases). The specimen sequenced was spleen. CDR3 DNA, as far as it was read: TGTGCCAGCAGCCCCCGGGACAATCAAAACACCTTGTAC. Translation gives CASSPRDNQNTLY. The entire CDR3 is CASSPRDNQNTLYF.